The clone carrying this TCR beta chain was counted ten times or more. Its antigen is currently unknown. The CDR3 runs to 13 residues. The V gene lost 5 bases and the J gene lost 1 base, with 9 bases spanning the gap. Germline V gene lookup returns CDR1 SQVTM and CDR2 ANQGSEA. Individual cDNA molecules carried attached unique molecular identifiers. One entry per CDR3 protein results from TCRdb running MiXCR on the 5' RACE reads. The table lists 30,000 to 35,000 distinct CDR3 sequences, around 7% of them singletons. This record comes from a study of early T cells in non-severe SARS-CoV-2 infection. About the study: With bulk RNA from unsorted whole blood as input, sequencing yielded unpaired chains. Findings and caveats of the study: The study's VDJdb matching favored anti-spike CD8 responses and missed private and CD4 specificities.

Sequencing was carried out using whole blood. This TCR derives from an adult who was a healthcare worker with PCR-confirmed SARS-CoV-2 infection or an uninfected control (not recorded which). The chain combines TRBV29-1 with TRBJ1-5; D call uncertain. This chain's CDR3 is CSVTVGSNQPQHF. The CDR3 DNA reads TGCAGCGTTACAGTGGGGAGCAATCAGCCCCAGCATTTT.